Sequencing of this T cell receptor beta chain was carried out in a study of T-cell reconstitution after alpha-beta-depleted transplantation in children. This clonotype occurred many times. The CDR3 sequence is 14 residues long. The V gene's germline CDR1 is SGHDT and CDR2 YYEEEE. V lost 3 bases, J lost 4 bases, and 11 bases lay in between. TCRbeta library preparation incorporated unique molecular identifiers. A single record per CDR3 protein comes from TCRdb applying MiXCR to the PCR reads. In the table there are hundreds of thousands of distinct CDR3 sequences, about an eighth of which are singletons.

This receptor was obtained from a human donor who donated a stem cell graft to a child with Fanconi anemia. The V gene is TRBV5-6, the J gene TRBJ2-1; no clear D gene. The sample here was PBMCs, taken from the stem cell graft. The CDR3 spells CASSYPLRYNEQFF. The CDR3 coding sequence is TGTGCCAGCAGCTACCCATTGAGATACAATGAGCAGTTCTTC.